This T cell receptor beta chain was identified during a study of a mutant IDH1 vaccine in newly diagnosed glioma. Background on the study: The vaccination schedule gave patients eight doses in weeks 1, 3, 5, 7, 11, 15, 19 and 23. The sex distribution of treated patients was 62.5% male and about 38% female, with a mean age of 40.4 years. Commencement of vaccination occurred 4-6 weeks following radiotherapy alone, or concurrently with temozolomide cycles.

Time point defined: week 5, during vaccination. A single vaccine dose contained 300 ug of mutant IDH1 20-mer peptide, and topical imiquimod was used with it. CDR3 length: 13 residues. Germline V CDR1 and CDR2: WSHSY, SAAADI. Unmatched junction bases numbered 0, after V lost 8 bases and J lost 5 bases. Using immunoSEQ multiplex PCR, the repertoire was profiled, and TCRdb retains in-frame clones only, with some absent. The profile covers roughly 30,000 clones, with 89% appearing a single time and around 18% taken by the ten largest. Concerning this clone: The antigen is undetermined.

The source material was PBMCs, sampled from a glioma patient whose treatment included an IDH1 peptide vaccine. This sequence joins TRBV10-2 and TRBJ2-2; 12 nucleotides align to TRBD2. The receptor was isolated from a man in his late teens or twenties with glioma. DNA for the CDR3: TGCGCCAGCGGGACTAGCGGGACCGGGGAGCTGTTTTTT. This gives the protein CASGTSGTGELFF.